This is a list of T cell receptor beta chains from one sample in a study of CD8 T cells in ankylosing spondylitis. TCRdb ran MiXCR on the 5' RACE reads and lists one entry per CDR3 protein. The sample contains around 150,000 distinct CDR3 sequences, around 43% of which appear only once. Sequencing was performed on synovial fluid, either unsorted or a sorted T cell fraction (not recorded which). These TCRs come from a male donor with ankylosing spondylitis. CDR3s include the opening cysteine and the closing phenylalanine or tryptophan.

j_call v_call cdr3_aa
TRBJ1-1 TRBV19 CASSLSDMNTEAFF
TRBJ2-2 TRBV12-3/TRBV12-4 CASSWGGTNTGELFF
TRBJ2-7 TRBV10-2 CASSESEGRLLGEQYF
TRBJ1-6 TRBV4-1 CASSPQTGTGSYSYSPLHF
TRBJ2-7 TRBV15 CATSIDRGSYEQYF
TRBJ2-7 TRBV27 CASTPLPGTGDMYEQYF
TRBJ2-7 TRBV12-3/TRBV12-4 CASKPRGPPAEQYF
TRBJ1-5 TRBV4-1 CASSLNGLQSNQPQHF
TRBJ2-2 TRBV11-2 CASSPWEQRYPGELFF
TRBJ1-2 TRBV4-3 CASSPLDVPGNYGYTF
TRBJ1-2 TRBV29-1 CSAAGTVNYGYTF
TRBJ2-2 TRBV7-9 CASSLVSETANTGELFF
TRBJ1-1 TRBV15 CATSMESGGAFF
TRBJ1-5 TRBV20-1 CSARDRDSLYQPQHF
TRBJ2-3 TRBV7-9 CASSPRGPPLDTQYF
TRBJ1-5 TRBV9 CASSGTGFGQPQHF
TRBJ2-7 TRBV7-8 CASSIRQGDYEQYF
TRBJ1-5 TRBV15 CATSTTGESNQPQHF
TRBJ1-1 TRBV4-3 CASSQDLRAEAFF
TRBJ1-2 TRBV4-2 CASSQEDRGQGDYGYTF
TRBJ1-1 TRBV12-3/TRBV12-4 CASSPPGHEAFF
TRBJ2-7 TRBV5-1 CASSFAERDRGYEQYF
TRBJ1-4 TRBV30 CAWSVRGASSEKLFF
TRBJ2-5 TRBV14 CASSRYNLGFGQIQETQYF
TRBJ2-7 TRBV12-3/TRBV12-4 CASTRGWESSYEQYF
TRBJ2-2 TRBV30 CAWSGGYTGELFF
TRBJ2-5 TRBV7-9 CASIGLGPRETQYF
TRBJ2-3 TRBV5-1 CASSFWGGDTQYF
TRBJ1-4 TRBV4-1 CASSQDSWEEENEKLFF
TRBJ2-7 TRBV27 CASSLWPGGHYEQYF
TRBJ1-3 TRBV12-3/TRBV12-4 CASNTGDSGNTIYF
TRBJ1-6 TRBV5-5 CASSLTGLGYNSPLHF
TRBJ1-4 TRBV11-3 CASSLWGNEKLFF
TRBJ2-1 TRBV5-6 CASSLSSVNEQFF
TRBJ2-1 TRBV7-9 CASSAPSNRAQFF